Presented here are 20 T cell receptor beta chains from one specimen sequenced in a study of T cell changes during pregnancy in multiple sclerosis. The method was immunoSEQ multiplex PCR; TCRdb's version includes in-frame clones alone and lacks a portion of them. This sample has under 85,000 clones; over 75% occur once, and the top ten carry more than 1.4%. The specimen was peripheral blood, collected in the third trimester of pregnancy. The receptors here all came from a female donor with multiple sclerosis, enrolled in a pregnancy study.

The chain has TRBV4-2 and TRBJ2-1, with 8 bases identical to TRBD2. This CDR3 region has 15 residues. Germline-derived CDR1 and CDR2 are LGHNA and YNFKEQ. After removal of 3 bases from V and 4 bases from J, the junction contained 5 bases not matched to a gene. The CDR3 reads CASSQAGGTYNEQFF. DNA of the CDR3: TGTGCCAGCAGCCAGGCGGGAGGTACATACAATGAGCAGTTCTTC.

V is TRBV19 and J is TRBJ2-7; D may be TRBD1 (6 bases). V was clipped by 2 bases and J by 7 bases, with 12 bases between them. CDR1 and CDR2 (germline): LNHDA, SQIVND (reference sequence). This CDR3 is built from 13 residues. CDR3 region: CASSIWDTQEQYF. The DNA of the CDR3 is TGTGCCAGTAGTATATGGGACACACAGGAGCAGTACTTC.

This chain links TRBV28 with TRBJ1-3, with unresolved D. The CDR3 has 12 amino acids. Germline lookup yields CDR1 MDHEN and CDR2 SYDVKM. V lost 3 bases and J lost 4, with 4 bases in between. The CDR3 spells CASSFRGNTIYF. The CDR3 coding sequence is TGTGCCAGCAGTTTCAGAGGAAACACCATATATTTT.

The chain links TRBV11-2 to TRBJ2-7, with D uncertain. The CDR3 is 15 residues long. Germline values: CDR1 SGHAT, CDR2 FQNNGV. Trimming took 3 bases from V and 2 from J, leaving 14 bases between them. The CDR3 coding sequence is TGTGCCAGCAGCTTGGCGGCCTTAGCCCCCTACGAGCAGTACTTC. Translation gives CASSLAALAPYEQYF.

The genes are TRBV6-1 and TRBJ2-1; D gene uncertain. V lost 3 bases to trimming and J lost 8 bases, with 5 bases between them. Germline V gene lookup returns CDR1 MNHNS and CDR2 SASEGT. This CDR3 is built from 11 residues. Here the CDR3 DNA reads TGTGCCAGCAGTGAGGGCTATGAGCAGTTCTTC. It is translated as CASSEGYEQFF.

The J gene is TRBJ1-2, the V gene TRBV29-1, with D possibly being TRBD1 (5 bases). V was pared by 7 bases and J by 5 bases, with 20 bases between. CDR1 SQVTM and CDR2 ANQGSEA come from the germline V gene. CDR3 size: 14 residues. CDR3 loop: CSGFLQEGGYGYTF. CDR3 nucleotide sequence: TGCAGCGGATTTTTACAGGAGGGCGGATATGGCTACACCTTC.

CDR3 sequence: CASSLDGSNYNEQFF. CDR3 DNA: TGTGCCAGCAGCTTAGACGGTAGTAACTACAATGAGCAGTTCTTC. The chain links TRBV7-2 to TRBJ2-1; D remains ambiguous. The CDR3 is made up of 15 amino acids. Germline CDR1 reads SGHTA; CDR2 reads FQGNSA. The V end lost 1 base, the J end lost 3 bases, and 10 bases lay between the germline ends.

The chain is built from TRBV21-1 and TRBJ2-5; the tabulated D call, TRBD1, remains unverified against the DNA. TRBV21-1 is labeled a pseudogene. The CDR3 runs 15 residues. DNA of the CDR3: TGTGCCAGCAGCAAAATCAGGGGGCGGCGGGAGACCCAGTACTTC. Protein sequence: CASSKIRGRRETQYF.

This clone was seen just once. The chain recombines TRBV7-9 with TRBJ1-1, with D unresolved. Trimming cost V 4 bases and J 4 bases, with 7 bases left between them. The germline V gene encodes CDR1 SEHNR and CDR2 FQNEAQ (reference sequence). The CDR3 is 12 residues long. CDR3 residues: CASSYEVTEAFF. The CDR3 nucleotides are TGTGCCAGCAGCTACGAGGTCACTGAAGCTTTCTTT.

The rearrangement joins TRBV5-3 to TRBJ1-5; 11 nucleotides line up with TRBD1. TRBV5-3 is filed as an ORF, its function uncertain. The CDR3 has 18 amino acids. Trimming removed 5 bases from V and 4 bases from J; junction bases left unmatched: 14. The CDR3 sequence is CARRYGQGAHRENQPQHF. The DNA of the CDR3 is TGTGCCAGAAGGTACGGACAGGGGGCGCACCGGGAAAATCAGCCCCAGCATTTT.

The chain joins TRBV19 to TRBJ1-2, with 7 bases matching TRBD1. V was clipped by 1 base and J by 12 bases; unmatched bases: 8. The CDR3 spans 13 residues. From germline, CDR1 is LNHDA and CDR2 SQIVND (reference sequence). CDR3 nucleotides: TGTGCCAGTAGTATAGTATCTACAGGGGACCACACCTTC. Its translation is CASSIVSTGDHTF.

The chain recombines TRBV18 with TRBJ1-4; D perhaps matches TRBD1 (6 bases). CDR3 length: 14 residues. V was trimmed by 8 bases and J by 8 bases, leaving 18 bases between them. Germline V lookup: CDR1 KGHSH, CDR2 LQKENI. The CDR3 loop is CASLALQGREKLFF. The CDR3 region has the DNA TGTGCCAGCCTGGCCCTACAGGGAAGAGAAAAACTGTTTTTT. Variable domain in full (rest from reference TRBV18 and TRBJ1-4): NAGVMQNPRHLVRRRGQEARLRCSPMKGHSHVYWYRQLPEEGLKFMVYLQKENIIDESGMPKERFSAEFPKEGPSILRIQQVVRGDSAAYFCASLALQGREKLFFGSGTQLSVL.

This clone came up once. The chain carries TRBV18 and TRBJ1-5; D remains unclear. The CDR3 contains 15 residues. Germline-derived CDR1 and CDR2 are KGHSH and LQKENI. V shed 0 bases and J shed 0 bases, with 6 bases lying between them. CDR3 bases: TGTGCCAGCTCACCACCGGGCCATAGCAATCAGCCCCAGCATTTT. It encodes CASSPPGHSNQPQHF. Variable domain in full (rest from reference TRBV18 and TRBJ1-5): NAGVMQNPRHLVRRRGQEARLRCSPMKGHSHVYWYRQLPEEGLKFMVYLQKENIIDESGMPKERFSAEFPKEGPSILRIQQVVRGDSAAYFCASSPPGHSNQPQHFGDGTRLSIL.

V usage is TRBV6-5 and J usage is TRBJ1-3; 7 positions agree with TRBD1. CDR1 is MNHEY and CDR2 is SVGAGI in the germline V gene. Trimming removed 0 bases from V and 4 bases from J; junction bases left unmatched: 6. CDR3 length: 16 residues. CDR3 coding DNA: TGTGCCAGCAGTTACTCAACCGGGACAGAGGGAAACACCATATATTTT. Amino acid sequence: CASSYSTGTEGNTIYF.

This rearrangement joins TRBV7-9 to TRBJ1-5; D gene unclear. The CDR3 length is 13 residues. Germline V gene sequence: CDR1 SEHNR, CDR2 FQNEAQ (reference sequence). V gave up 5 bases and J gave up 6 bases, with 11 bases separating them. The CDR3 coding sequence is TGTGCCAGCAGCCCTGACTTGGGTCAGCCCCAGCATTTT. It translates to CASSPDLGQPQHF.

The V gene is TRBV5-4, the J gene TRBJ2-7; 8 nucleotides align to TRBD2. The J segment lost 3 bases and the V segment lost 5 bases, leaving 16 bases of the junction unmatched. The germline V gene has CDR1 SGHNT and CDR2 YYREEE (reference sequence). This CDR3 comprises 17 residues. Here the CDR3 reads CASRPFAGGADLYEQYF. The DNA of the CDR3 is TGTGCCAGCAGACCTTTCGCCGGGGGGGCGGACCTCTACGAGCAGTACTTC.

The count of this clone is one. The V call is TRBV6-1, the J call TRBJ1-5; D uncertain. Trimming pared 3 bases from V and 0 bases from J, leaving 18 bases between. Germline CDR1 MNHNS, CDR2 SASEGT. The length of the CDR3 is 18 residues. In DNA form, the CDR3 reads TGTGCCAGCAGTGATGGGTGGGCAGGTTTGGATAGCAATCAGCCCCAGCATTTT. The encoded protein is CASSDGWAGLDSNQPQHF.

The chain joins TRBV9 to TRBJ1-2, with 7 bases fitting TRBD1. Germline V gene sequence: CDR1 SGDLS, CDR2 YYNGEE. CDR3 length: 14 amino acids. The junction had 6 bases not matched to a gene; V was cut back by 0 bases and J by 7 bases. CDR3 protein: CASSVGPGTVGYTF. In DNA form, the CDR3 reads TGTGCCAGCAGCGTAGGCCCCGGGACAGTTGGCTACACCTTC. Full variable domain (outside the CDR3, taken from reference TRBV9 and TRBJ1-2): DSGVTQTPKHLITATGQRVTLRCSPRSGDLSVYWYQQSLDQGLQFLIQYYNGEERAKGNILERFSAQQFPDLHSELNLSSLELGDSALYFCASSVGPGTVGYTFGSGTRLTVV.

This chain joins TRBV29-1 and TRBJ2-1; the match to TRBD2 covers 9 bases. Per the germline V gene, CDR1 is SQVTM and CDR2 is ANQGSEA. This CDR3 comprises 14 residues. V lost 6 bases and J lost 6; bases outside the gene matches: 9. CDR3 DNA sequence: TGCAGCGTCGTTAGCGGGAGCTTAGGCAATGAGCAGTTCTTC. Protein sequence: CSVVSGSLGNEQFF.

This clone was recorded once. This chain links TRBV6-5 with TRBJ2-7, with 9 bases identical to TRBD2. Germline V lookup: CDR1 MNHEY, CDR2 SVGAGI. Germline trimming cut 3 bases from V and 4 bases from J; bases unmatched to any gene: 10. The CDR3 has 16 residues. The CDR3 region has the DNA TGTGCCAGCAGTTATGGGTTTAGCGGGAGTGTGTACGAGCAGTACTTC. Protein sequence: CASSYGFSGSVYEQYF.